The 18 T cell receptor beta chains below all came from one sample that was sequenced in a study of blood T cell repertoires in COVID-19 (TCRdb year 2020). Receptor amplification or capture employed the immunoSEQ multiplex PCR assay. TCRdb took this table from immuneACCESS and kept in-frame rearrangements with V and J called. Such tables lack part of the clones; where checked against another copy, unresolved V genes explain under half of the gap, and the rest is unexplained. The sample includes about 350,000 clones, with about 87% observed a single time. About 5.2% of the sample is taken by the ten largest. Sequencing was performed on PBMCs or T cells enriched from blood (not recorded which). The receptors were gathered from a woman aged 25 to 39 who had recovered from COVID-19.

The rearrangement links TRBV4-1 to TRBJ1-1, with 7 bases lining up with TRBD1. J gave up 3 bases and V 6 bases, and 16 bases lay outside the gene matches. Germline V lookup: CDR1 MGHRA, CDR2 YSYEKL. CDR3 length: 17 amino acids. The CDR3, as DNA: TGCGCCAGCAGTCGCCACGTACAGGGGTTAGGGGACACTGAAGCTTTCTTT. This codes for CASSRHVQGLGDTEAFF.

The CDR3 protein is CASTPGGRLGQPQHF. In DNA form, the CDR3 reads TGTGCCAGCACCCCAGGGGGCCGCCTCGGGCAGCCCCAGCATTTT. V is TRBV28 and J is TRBJ1-5; TRBD1 agrees at 8 bases. Per germline, CDR1 MDHEN and CDR2 SYDVKM. The V gene end was trimmed by 7 bases and the J gene end by 7 bases; junction bases not matched to a gene: 12. This CDR3 region has 15 residues.

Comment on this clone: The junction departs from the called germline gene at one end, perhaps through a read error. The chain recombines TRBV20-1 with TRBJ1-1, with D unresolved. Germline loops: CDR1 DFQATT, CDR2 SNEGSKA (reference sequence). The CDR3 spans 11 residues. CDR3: CSAIGRAEAFF. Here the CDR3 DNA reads TGCAGCGCTATAGGGAGGGCTGAAGCTTTCTTT.

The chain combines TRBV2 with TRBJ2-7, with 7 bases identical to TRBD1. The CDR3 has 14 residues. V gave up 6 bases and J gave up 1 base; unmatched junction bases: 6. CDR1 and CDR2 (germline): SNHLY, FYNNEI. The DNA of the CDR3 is TGTGCCAGCAGGCCGGACAGGCTGTCCTACGAGCAGTACTTC. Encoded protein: CASRPDRLSYEQYF. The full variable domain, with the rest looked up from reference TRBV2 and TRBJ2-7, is EPEVTQTPSHQVTQMGQEVILRCVPISNHLYFYWYRQILGQKVEFLVSFYNNEISEKSEIFDDQFSVERPDGSNFTLKIRSTKLEDSAMYFCASRPDRLSYEQYFGPGTRLTVT.

The CDR3 coding sequence is TGTGCCAGCAGTTTGTCAGGGGGCGACATGACACCCTACGAGCAGTACTTC. Its protein is CASSLSGGDMTPYEQYF. The V call is TRBV27, the J call TRBJ2-7, with 8 positions matching TRBD1. The CDR3 consists of 17 residues. V shed 3 bases, J shed 2 bases, and the junction held 12 bases outside the gene matches. CDR1 is MNHEY, CDR2 SMNVEV, per germline (reference sequence).

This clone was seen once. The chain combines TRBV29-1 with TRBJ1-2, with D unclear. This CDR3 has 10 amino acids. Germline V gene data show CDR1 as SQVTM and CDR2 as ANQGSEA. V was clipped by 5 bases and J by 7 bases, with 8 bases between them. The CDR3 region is CSVPALGYTF. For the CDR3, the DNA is TGCAGCGTTCCTGCACTTGGCTACACCTTC.

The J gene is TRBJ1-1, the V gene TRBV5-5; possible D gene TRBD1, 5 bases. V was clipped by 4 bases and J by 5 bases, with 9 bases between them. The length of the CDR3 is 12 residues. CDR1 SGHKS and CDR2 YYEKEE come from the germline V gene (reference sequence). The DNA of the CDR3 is TGTGCCAGCAGCCCAGGGAGGACTGAAGCTTTCTTT. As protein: CASSPGRTEAFF.

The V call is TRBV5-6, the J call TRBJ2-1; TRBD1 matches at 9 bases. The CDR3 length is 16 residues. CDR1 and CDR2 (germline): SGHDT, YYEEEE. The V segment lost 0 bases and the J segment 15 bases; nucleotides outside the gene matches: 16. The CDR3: CASSLAGTGWRTKRFF. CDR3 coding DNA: TGTGCCAGCAGCTTGGCTGGGACAGGGTGGAGAACAAAGCGGTTCTTC. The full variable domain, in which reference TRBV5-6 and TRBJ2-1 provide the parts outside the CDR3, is DAGVTQSPTHLIKTRGQQVTLRCSPKSGHDTVSWYQQALGQGPQFIFQYYEEEERQRGNFPDRFSGHQFPNYSSELNVNALLLGDSALYLCASSLAGTGWRTKRFFGPGTRLTVL.

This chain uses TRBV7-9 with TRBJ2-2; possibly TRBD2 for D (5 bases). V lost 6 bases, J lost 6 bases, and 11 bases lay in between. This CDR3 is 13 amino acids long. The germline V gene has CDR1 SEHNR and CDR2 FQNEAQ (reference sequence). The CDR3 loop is CASSTGNPGELFF. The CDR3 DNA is TGTGCCAGCAGTACGGGAAACCCCGGGGAGCTGTTTTTT.

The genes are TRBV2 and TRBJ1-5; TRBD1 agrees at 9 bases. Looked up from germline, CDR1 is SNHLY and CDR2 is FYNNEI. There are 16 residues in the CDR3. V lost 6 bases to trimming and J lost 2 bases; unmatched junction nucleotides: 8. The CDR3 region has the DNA TGTGCCAGCAGCTACTCTCGGACAGGGGGCAATCAGCCCCAGCATTTT. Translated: CASSYSRTGGNQPQHF.

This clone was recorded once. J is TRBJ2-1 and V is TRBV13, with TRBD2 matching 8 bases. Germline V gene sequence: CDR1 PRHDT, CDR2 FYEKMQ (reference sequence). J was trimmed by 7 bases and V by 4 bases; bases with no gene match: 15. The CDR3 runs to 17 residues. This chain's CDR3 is CASSSTPGLGPRNEQFF. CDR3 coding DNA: TGTGCCAGCAGCTCGACACCGGGACTAGGGCCCCGGAATGAGCAGTTCTTC. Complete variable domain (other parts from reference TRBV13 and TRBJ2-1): AAGVIQSPRHLIKEKRETATLKCYPIPRHDTVYWYQQGPGQDPQFLISFYEKMQSDKGSIPDRFSAQQFSDYHSELNMSSLELGDSALYFCASSSTPGLGPRNEQFFGPGTRLTVL.

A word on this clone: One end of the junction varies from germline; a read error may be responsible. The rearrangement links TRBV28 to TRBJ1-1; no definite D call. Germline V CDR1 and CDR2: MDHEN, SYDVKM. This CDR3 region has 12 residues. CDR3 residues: CASSLWSGEAFF. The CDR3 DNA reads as TGTGCCAGCAGCTTATGGTCGGGTGAAGCTTTCTTT.

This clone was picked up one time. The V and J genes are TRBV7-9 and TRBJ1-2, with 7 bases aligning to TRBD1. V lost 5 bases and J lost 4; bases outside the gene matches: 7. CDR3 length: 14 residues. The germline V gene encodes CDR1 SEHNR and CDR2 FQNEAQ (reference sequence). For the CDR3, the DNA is TGTGCCAGCAGCCAATCAGGGACAGCCTATGGCTACACCTTC. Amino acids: CASSQSGTAYGYTF.

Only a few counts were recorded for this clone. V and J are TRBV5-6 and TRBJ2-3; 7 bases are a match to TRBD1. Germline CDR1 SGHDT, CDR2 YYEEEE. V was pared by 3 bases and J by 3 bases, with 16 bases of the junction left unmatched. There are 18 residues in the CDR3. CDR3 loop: CASSSSNRPFRGTDTQYF. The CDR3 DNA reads TGTGCCAGCAGCTCCTCCAACCGGCCGTTCAGGGGGACAGATACGCAGTATTTT.

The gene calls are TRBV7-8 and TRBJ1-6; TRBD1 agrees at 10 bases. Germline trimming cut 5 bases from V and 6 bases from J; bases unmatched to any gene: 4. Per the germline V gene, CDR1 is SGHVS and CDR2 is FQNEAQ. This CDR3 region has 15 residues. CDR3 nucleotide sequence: TGTGCCAGCAGCGCCGGGACAGGGGTTAATTCACCCCTCCACTTT. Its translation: CASSAGTGVNSPLHF. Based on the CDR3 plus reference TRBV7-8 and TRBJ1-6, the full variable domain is GAGVSQSPRYKVAKRGQDVALRCDPISGHVSLFWYQQALGQGPEFLTYFQNEAQLDKSGLPSDRFFAERPEGSVSTLKIQRTQQEDSAVYLCASSAGTGVNSPLHFGNGTRLTVT.

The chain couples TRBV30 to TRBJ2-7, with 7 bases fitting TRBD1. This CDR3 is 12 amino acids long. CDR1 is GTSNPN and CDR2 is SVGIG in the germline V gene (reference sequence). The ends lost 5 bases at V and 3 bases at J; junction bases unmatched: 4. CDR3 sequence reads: CAWGDSHYEQYF. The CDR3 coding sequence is TGTGCCTGGGGGGACAGCCACTACGAGCAGTACTTC.

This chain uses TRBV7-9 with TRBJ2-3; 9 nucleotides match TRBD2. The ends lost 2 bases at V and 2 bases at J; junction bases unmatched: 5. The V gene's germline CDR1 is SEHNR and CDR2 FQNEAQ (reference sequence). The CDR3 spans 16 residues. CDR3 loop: CASSLRAGGNTDTQYF. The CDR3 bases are TGTGCCAGCAGCTTAAGAGCGGGGGGTAACACAGATACGCAGTATTTT.

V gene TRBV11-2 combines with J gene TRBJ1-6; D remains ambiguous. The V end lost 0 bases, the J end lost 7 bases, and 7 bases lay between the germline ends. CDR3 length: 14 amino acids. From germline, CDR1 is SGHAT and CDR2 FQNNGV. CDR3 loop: CASSLDGINSPLHF. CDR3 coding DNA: TGTGCCAGCAGCTTAGACGGGATAAATTCACCCCTCCACTTT.